The rows below give T cell receptor beta chains drawn from one sample of a study of blood T cell repertoires in COVID-19. Method: immunoSEQ multiplex PCR; TCRdb's copy keeps in-frame clones and lacks some. The data hold about 310,000 clones, with about nine tenths observed a single time. The sequenced material came from peripheral blood. The receptors were gathered from a woman in her twenties or thirties with COVID-19, enrolled during active disease. CDR3s include the opening cysteine and the closing phenylalanine or tryptophan. A D gene is named only where the DNA matches it firmly. Size values are once, few and many counts, or a class for expanded clones, and some rows have none.

size: once; V: TRBV5-4; J: TRBJ2-5; D: TRBD2; CDR3: CASSFRTSGIQETQYF; DNA: TGTGCCAGCAGCTTCAGGACTAGCGGGATCCAAGAGACCCAGTACTTC
size: once; V: TRBV6-6; J: TRBJ1-5; D: NA; CDR3: CASRSGSLVNQPQHF; DNA: TGTGCCAGCAGGAGCGGGTCTCTAGTAAATCAGCCCCAGCATTTT
size: NA; V: TRBV19; J: TRBJ2-3; D: TRBD2; CDR3: CATTAGEGTDTQYF; DNA: TGTGCCACGACAGCGGGAGAGGGCACAGATACGCAGTATTTT
size: NA; V: TRBV5-1; J: TRBJ2-4; D: TRBD2; CDR3: CASSPLAGVAKNIQYF; DNA: TGCGCCAGCAGCCCTTTAGCGGGCGTAGCCAAAAACATTCAGTACTTC
size: NA; V: TRBV6-5; J: TRBJ1-3; D: NA; CDR3: CASSYSWTASGNTIYF; DNA: TGTGCCAGCAGTTACTCTTGGACAGCCTCTGGAAACACCATATATTTT
size: NA; V: TRBV6-5; J: TRBJ1-6; D: TRBD1; CDR3: CASSSRRGNSPLHF; DNA: TGTGCCAGCAGTTCCCGCAGGGGGAATTCACCCCTCCACTTT
size: NA; V: TRBV28; J: TRBJ2-5; D: TRBD2; CDR3: CASGFIPAGGSFQYF; DNA: TGTGCCAGCGGTTTCATTCCCGCAGGCGGGAGCTTCCAGTACTTC
size: once; V: TRBV27; J: TRBJ1-4; D: TRBD1; CDR3: CASTKQGLKREKLFF; DNA: TGTGCCAGCACAAAACAGGGGCTAAAGCGCGAAAAACTGTTTTTT
size: NA; V: TRBV3-1/TRBV3-2; J: TRBJ1-2; D: TRBD1; CDR3: CASSPPTGKNYGYTF; DNA: TGTGCCAGCAGCCCCCCGACAGGGAAAAACTATGGCTACACCTTC
size: NA; V: TRBV15; J: TRBJ2-1; D: TRBD2; CDR3: CATSRPSGNRYNEQFF; DNA: TGTGCCACCAGCAGACCTAGCGGAAATCGGTACAATGAGCAGTTCTTC
size: NA; V: TRBV29-1; J: TRBJ1-1; D: NA; CDR3: CSVDKGGGGTEAFF; DNA: TGCAGCGTTGATAAGGGTGGGGGCGGAACTGAAGCTTTCTTT
size: NA; V: TRBV27; J: TRBJ2-7; D: NA; CDR3: CASSFERTTYEQYF; DNA: TGTGCCAGCAGTTTTGAGCGGACCACCTACGAGCAGTACTTC
size: NA; V: TRBV5-4; J: TRBJ1-1; D: NA; CDR3: CASRLQGRNTEAFF; DNA: TGTGCCAGCAGACTACAGGGCCGTAACACTGAAGCTTTCTTT
size: NA; V: TRBV29-1; J: TRBJ2-1; D: TRBD2; CDR3: CSLSGRFFNEQFF; DNA: TGCAGCCTCAGCGGGAGGTTTTTCAATGAGCAGTTCTTC
size: many; V: TRBV5-5; J: TRBJ2-1; D: NA; CDR3: CASSLRDSRPNEQFF; DNA: TGTGCCAGCAGCTTGAGGGACTCCCGACCCAATGAGCAGTTCTTC
size: once; V: TRBV5-1; J: TRBJ1-1; D: TRBD1; CDR3: CASSLGQGGNTEAFF; DNA: TGCGCCAGCAGCCTCGGACAGGGTGGGAACACTGAAGCTTTCTTT
size: NA; V: TRBV5-1; J: TRBJ2-1; D: TRBD2; CDR3: CASSPTLAGGENEQFF; DNA: TGCGCCAGCAGCCCAACTCTGGCGGGAGGGGAGAATGAGCAGTTCTTC
size: NA; V: TRBV11-2; J: TRBJ1-4; D: NA; CDR3: CASSLGGRTNEKLFF; DNA: TGTGCCAGCAGCTTAGGAGGGAGGACTAATGAAAAACTGTTTTTT
size: once; V: TRBV14; J: TRBJ2-7; D: TRBD2; CDR3: CASSQGLAGTYEQYF; DNA: TGTGCCAGCAGCCAAGGACTAGCGGGTACCTACGAGCAGTACTTC
size: NA; V: TRBV3-1/TRBV3-2; J: TRBJ1-1; D: TRBD1; CDR3: CASSQTGGSEAFF; DNA: TGTGCCAGCAGCCAAACAGGGGGTTCTGAAGCTTTCTTT
size: NA; V: TRBV3-1/TRBV3-2; J: TRBJ1-6; D: NA; CDR3: CASSQDGVRSPLHF; DNA: TGTGCCAGCAGCCAAGATGGAGTGAGGTCACCCCTCCACTTT
size: few; V: TRBV7-8; J: TRBJ2-2; D: NA; CDR3: CASSPFGAGELFF; DNA: TGTGCCAGCAGCCCCTTTGGAGCCGGGGAGCTGTTTTTT
size: NA; V: TRBV3-1/TRBV3-2; J: TRBJ2-1; D: NA; CDR3: CASSHNWAEREEQFF; DNA: TGTGCCAGCAGCCACAATTGGGCGGAGAGGGAGGAGCAGTTCTTC